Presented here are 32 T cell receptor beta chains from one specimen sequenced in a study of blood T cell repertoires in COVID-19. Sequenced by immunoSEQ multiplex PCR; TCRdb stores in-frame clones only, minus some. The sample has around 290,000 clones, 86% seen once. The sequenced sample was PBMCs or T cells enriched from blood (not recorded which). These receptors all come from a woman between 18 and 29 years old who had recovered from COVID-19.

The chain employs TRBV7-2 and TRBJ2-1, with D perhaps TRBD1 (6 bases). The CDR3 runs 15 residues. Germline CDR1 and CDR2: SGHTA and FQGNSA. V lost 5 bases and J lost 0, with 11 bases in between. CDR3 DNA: TGTGCCAGCAGCAAAACAGGGAGCTCCTACAATGAGCAGTTCTTC. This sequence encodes CASSKTGSSYNEQFF.

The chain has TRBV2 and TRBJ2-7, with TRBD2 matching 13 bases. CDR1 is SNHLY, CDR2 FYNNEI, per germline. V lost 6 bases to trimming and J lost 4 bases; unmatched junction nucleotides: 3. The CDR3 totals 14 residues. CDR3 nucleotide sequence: TGTGCCAGCAGACTAGCGGGAGGGCCATACGAGCAGTACTTC. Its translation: CASRLAGGPYEQYF.

The CDR3 reads CASSLTLETQYF. DNA of the CDR3: TGTGCCAGCAGCCTTACATTGGAGACCCAGTACTTC. V usage is TRBV27 and J usage is TRBJ2-5; D gene ambiguous. From germline, CDR1 is MNHEY and CDR2 SMNVEV (reference sequence). This CDR3 has 12 residues. Trimming removed 6 bases at V and 5 bases at J, with 10 bases between.

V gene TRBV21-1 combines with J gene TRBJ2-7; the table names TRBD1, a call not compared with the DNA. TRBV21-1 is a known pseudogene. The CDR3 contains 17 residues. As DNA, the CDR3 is TGTGCCAGCAGCAAAGGAAGAGGGACAGGGGGTTCCTACGAGCAGTACTTC. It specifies CASSKGRGTGGSYEQYF.

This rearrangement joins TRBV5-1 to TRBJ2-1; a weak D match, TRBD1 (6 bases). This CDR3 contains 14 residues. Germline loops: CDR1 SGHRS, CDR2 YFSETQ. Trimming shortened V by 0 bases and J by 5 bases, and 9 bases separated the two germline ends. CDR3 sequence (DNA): TGCGCCAGCAGCTTGGTTGCAGGGGACAATGAGCAGTTCTTC. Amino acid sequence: CASSLVAGDNEQFF.

CDR3 sequence (DNA): TGTGCCAGCAGCTTAGGGGTAGCCCCTCCCGGAGGATATGAGCAGTTCTTC. This gives the protein CASSLGVAPPGGYEQFF. V gene TRBV7-2 combines with J gene TRBJ2-1; weak D call: TRBD2 (5 bases). Trimming left V 1 base short and J 8 bases short, with 21 bases between. There are 17 residues in the CDR3. Germline CDR1 SGHTA, CDR2 FQGNSA.

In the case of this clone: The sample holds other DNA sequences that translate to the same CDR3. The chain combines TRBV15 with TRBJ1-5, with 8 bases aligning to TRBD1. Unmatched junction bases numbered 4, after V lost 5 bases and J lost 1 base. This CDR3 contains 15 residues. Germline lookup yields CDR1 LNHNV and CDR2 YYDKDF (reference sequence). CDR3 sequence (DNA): TGTGCCACCAGCTCCAGGGGGCAGAGCAATCAGCCCCAGCATTTT. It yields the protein CATSSRGQSNQPQHF. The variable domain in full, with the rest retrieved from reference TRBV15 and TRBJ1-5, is DAMVIQNPRYQVTQFGKPVTLSCSQTLNHNVMYWYQQKSSQAPKLLFHYYDKDFNNEADTPDNFQSRRPNTSFCFLDIRSPGLGDTAMYLCATSSRGQSNQPQHFGDGTRLSIL.

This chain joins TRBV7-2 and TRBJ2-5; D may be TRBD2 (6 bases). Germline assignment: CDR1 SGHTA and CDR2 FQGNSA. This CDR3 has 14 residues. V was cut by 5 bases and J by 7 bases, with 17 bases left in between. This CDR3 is CASSRRLGGVTQYF. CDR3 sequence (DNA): TGTGCCAGCAGCCGCCGACTGGGAGGTGTGACCCAGTACTTC.

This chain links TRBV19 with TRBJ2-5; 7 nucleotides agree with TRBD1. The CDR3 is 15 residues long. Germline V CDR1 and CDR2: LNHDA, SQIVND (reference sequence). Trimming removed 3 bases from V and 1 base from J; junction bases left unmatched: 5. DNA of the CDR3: TGTGCCAGTAGTATTACAGGGGCCGTCCAAGAGACCCAGTACTTC. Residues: CASSITGAVQETQYF.

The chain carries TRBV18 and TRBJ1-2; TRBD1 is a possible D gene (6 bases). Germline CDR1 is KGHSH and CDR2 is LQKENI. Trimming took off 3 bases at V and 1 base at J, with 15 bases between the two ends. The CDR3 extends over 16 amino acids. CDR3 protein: CASSPARGGSNYGYTF. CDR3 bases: TGTGCCAGCTCACCGGCCAGGGGTGGAAGTAACTATGGCTACACCTTC.

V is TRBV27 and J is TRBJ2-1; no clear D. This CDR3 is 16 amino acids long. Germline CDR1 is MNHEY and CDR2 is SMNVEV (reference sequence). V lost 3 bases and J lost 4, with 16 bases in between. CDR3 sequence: CASSFLRPIPYNEQFF. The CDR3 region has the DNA TGTGCCAGCAGTTTTTTGCGTCCTATCCCATACAATGAGCAGTTCTTC.

CDR3 bases: TGTGCCAGCAGCAGGGGACTAGCGGGTTCTTCCTACAATGAGCAGTTCTTC. It is translated as CASSRGLAGSSYNEQFF. The V call is TRBV5-4, the J call TRBJ2-1; 12 nucleotides align to TRBD2. The V and J ends lost 4 bases and 1 base, in that order; junction bases with no gene match: 6. The CDR3 sequence is 17 residues long. The germline gives CDR1 SGHNT, CDR2 YYREEE (reference sequence).

The CDR3 loop is CASSLFDPRVFAFF. CDR3 nucleotides: TGTGCCAGCAGTTTATTCGACCCCAGGGTGTTTGCTTTCTTT. This rearrangement joins TRBV28 to TRBJ1-1, with TRBD1 as a possible D gene (5 bases). The CDR3 spans 14 residues. The germline V gene has CDR1 MDHEN and CDR2 SYDVKM. Trimming removed 1 base from V and 11 bases from J, with 17 bases in between.

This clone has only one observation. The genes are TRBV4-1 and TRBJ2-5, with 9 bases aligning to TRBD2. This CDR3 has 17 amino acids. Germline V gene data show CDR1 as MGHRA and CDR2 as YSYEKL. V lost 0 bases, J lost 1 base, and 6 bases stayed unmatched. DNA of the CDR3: TGCGCCAGCAGCCAAGATCAGCGGGGGGTTTCCCAAGAGACCCAGTACTTC. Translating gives CASSQDQRGVSQETQYF.

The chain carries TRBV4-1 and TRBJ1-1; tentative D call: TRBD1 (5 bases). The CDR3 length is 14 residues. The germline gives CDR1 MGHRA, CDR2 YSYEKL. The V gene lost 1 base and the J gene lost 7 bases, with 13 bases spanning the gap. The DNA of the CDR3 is TGCGCCAGCAGCCAAGGGGGCGGTCAGGGTGAAGCTTTCTTT. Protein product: CASSQGGGQGEAFF.

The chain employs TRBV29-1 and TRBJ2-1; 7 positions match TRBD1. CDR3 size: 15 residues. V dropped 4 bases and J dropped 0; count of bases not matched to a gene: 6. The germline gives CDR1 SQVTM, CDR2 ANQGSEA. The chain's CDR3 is CSVADGTVSYNEQFF. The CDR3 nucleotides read TGCAGCGTTGCCGACGGGACAGTCTCCTACAATGAGCAGTTCTTC.

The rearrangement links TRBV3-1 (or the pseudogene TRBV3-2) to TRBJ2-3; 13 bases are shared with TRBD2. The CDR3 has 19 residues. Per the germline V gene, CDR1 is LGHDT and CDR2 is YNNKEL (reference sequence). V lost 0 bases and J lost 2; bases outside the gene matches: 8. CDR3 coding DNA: TGTGCCAGCAGCCAAGACATACTAGCGGGGGGGCCAGACACAGATACGCAGTATTTT. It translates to CASSQDILAGGPDTDTQYF.

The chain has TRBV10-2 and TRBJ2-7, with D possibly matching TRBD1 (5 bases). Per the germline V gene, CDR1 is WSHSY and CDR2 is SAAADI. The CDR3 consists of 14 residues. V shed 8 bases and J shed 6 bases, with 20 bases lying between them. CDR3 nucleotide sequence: TGCGCCAGCCTGCTCCCTGGGGCCGTTGCCGAGCAGTACTTC. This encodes CASLLPGAVAEQYF.

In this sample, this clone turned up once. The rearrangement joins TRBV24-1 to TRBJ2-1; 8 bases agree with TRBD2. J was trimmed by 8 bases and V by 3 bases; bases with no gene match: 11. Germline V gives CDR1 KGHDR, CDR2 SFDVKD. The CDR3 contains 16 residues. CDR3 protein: CATSDPGTRGPHEQFF. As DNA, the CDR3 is TGTGCCACCAGTGATCCCGGGACTAGGGGCCCCCATGAGCAGTTCTTC.

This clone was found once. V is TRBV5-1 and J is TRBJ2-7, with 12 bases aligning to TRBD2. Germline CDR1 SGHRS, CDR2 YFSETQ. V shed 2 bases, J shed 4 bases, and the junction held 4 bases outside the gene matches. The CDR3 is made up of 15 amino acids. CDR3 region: CASSFGLAGFYEQYF. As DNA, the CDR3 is TGCGCCAGCAGCTTCGGACTAGCGGGGTTTTACGAGCAGTACTTC.

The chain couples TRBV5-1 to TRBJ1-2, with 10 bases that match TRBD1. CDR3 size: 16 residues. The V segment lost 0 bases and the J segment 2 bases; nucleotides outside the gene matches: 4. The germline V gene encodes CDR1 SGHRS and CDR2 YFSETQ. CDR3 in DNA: TGCGCCAGCAGCTTGGAGGACAGGGGGGTGAACTATGGCTACACCTTC. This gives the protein CASSLEDRGVNYGYTF. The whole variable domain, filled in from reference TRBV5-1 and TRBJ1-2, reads KAGVTQTPRYLIKTRGQQVTLSCSPISGHRSVSWYQQTPGQGLQFLFEYFSETQRNKGNFPGRFSGRQFSNSRSEMNVSTLELGDSALYLCASSLEDRGVNYGYTFGSGTRLTVV.

The CDR3 DNA follows: TGTGCCAGCGGGGGGGCAGAAGATTCACCCCTCCACTTT. Amino acids: CASGGAEDSPLHF. The V and J genes are TRBV6-5 and TRBJ1-6; D might be TRBD1 (6 bases). The length of the CDR3 is 13 residues. Germline lookup yields CDR1 MNHEY and CDR2 SVGAGI. V was clipped by 8 bases and J by 8 bases, with 13 bases between them.

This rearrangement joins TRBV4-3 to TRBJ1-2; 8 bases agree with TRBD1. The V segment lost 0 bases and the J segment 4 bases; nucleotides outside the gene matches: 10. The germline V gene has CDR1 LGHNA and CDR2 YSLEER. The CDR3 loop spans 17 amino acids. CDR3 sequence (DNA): TGCGCCAGCAGCCAAGATATGCGGACAGGGCTTCTCTATGGCTACACCTTC. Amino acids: CASSQDMRTGLLYGYTF.

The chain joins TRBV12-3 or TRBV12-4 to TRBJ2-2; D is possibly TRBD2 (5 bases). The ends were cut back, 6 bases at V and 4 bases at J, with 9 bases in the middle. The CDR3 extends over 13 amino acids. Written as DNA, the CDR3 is TGTGCCAGCAGCGGGGTTGGCACCGGGGAGCTGTTTTTT. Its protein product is CASSGVGTGELFF.

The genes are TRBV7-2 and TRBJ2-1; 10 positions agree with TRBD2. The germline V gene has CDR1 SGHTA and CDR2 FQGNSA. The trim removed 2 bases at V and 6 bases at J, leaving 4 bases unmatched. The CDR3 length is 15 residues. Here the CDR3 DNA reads TGTGCCAGCAGCTTAATACTAGCGGGGCCCAATGAGCAGTTCTTC. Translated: CASSLILAGPNEQFF.

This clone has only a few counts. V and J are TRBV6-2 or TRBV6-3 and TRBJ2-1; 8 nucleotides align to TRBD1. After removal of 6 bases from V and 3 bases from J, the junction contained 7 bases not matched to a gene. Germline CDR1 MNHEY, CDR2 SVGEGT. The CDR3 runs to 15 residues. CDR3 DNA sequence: TGTGCCAGCAGATACACACAGGGGGGCTACAATGAGCAGTTCTTC. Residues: CASRYTQGGYNEQFF.

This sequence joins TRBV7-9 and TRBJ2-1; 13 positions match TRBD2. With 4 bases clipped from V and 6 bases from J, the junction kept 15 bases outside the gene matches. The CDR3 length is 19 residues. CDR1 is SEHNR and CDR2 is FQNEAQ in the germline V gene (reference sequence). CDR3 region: CASSSPGLAGYPESNEQFF. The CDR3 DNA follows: TGTGCCAGCAGCTCCCCGGGACTAGCGGGATATCCGGAGTCCAATGAGCAGTTCTTC.

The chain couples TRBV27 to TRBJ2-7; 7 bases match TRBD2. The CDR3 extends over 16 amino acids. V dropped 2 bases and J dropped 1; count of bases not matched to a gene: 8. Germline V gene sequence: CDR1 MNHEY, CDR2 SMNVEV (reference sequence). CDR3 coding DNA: TGTGCCAGCAGTTTAGGAGATTGGCGGGGGTCCTACGAGCAGTACTTC. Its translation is CASSLGDWRGSYEQYF.

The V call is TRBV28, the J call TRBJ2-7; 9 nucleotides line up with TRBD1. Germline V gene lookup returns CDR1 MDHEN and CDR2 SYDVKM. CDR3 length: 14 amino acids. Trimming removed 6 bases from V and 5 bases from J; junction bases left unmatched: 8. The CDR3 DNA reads TGTGCCAGCAGCCTGTGGACAGGGGTTAACGAGCAGTACTTC. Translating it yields CASSLWTGVNEQYF.

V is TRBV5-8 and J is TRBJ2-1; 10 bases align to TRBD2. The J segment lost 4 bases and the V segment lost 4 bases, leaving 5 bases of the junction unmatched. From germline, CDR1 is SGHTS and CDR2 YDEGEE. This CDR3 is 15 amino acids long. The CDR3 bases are TGTGCCAGCAGCCTAACTAGCGGGATTTACAATGAGCAGTTCTTC. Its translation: CASSLTSGIYNEQFF.

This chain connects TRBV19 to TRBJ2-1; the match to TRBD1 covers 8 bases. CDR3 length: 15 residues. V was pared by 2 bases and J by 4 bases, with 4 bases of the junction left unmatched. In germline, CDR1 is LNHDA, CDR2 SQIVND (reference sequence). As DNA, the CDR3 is TGTGCCAGTAGTATATCCGGGACAGGATACAATGAGCAGTTCTTC. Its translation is CASSISGTGYNEQFF.

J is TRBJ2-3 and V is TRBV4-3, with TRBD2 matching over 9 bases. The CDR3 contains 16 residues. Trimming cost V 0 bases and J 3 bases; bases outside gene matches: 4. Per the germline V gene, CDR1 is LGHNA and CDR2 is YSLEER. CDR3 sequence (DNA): TGCGCCAGCAGCCAAGAAGGGACTAGCAGGACAGATACGCAGTATTTT. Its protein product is CASSQEGTSRTDTQYF.